The source of this TCR beta chain is a study of blood T cells in healthy people across ages. Remarks on this clonotype: The antigen remains undetermined.

Alongside a J-beta primer mix, a sample-barcoded 5' primer served in a second PCR lasting about 7 to 12 cycles. Each cDNA molecule was tagged by a template-switch adaptor that had 12 random nucleotides. TCRdb independently ran MiXCR on the 5' RACE reads; one entry per CDR3 protein. The repertoire holds roughly 800,000 distinct CDR3 sequences, with about 37% as singletons. Overall study findings and caveats: TCR beta diversity was tightly associated with the proportion of naive T cells.

Donors ranged from roughly 6 to 90 years old and were healthy Caucasians in Russia. Trimming cost V 3 bases and J 2 bases; bases outside gene matches: 9. The CDR3 is made up of 16 amino acids. Germline values: CDR1 SGHRS, CDR2 YFSETQ. Sequencing input: blood. The origin of this receptor is a man between 18 and 35 years old in good health. The rearrangement joins TRBV5-1 to TRBJ1-2; 8 bases match TRBD1. The CDR3 region is CASSSEGTGQNYGYTF. CDR3 nucleotides: TGCGCCAGCAGCTCGGAGGGGACAGGCCAGAACTATGGCTACACCTTC.